Detailed here is one T cell receptor (beta chain). One Seattle source followed patients from active infection through their disease course. The entry originates in a study of blood T cell repertoires in COVID-19. Study as a whole: Donors in the United States, Italy and Spain gave samples during acute or convalescent COVID-19. The analysed material was cDNA or gDNA that came from T cells, B-cell-depleted T cells, or PBMCs.

Original analysis: Reference gene primer amplification gave nucleated cell count estimates. Profiled with immunoSEQ multiplex PCR; TCRdb holds only in-frame clones, not every one. Clone size and the V and J calls come from that table; the DNA yielded D and trimming. In the table there are 200,000 to 300,000 clones, 70% to 90% of which are singletons. In germline, CDR1 is MDHEN, CDR2 SYDVKM. The V segment lost 4 bases and the J segment 4 bases; nucleotides outside the gene matches: 6. The CDR3 extends over 15 amino acids. The rearrangement links TRBV28 to TRBJ1-5; 8 bases line up with TRBD1. This receptor was taken from a woman aged 60 to 75 with COVID-19, enrolled during active disease. Sequencing was carried out using peripheral blood. The DNA for the CDR3 is TGTGCCAGCAGTTCGATGGACAGGGAGAATCAGCCCCAGCATTTT. Protein: CASSSMDRENQPQHF.